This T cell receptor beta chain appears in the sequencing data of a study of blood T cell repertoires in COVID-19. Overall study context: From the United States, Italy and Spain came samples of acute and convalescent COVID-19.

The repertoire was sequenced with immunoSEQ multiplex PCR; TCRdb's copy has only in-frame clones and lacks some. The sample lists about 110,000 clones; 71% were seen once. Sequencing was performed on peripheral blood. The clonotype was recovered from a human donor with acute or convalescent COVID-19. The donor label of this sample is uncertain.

CDR3 DNA sequence: TGTGCCAGCAGTGAGAGGACTCCAAGCAATCAGCCCCAGCATTTT. Translating it yields CASSERTPSNQPQHF. The V and J genes are TRBV6-1 and TRBJ1-5, with no clear D. Trimming left V 3 bases short and J 1 base short, with 10 bases between. Germline V gives CDR1 MNHNS, CDR2 SASEGT. The CDR3 is made up of 15 amino acids.